The rows below give T cell receptor beta chains drawn from one sample of a study of blood T cell repertoires in COVID-19. This table comes from immunoSEQ multiplex PCR, and its TCRdb copy is limited to in-frame clones, with some not included. The sample shows 80,000 to 100,000 clones, just over 85% of them seen only once. The sequenced sample consisted of peripheral blood. The origin of the receptors is a woman between 55 and 75 years old in a cohort sampled during active or convalescent COVID-19. Both conserved end residues are part of each CDR3. The D gene is left open where the match is weak. Rows may omit the clone size; those that give it use once, few, many or a size class.

j_gene,d_gene,v_gene,abundance,CDR3nt,CDR3aa
TRBJ1-5,.,TRBV28,.,TGTGCCAGCAGTTTGATAGCGAATAGCAATCAGCCCCAGCATTTT,CASSLIANSNQPQHF
TRBJ2-2,.,TRBV11-1,once,TGTGCCAGCAGCCCGCGTGCGCGGGGGGAGCTGTTTTTT,CASSPRARGELFF
TRBJ2-3,TRBD2,TRBV5-4,.,TGTGCCAGCAGCTTGCAAGCGGGGGGCACAGATACGCAGTATTTT,CASSLQAGGTDTQYF
TRBJ2-2,TRBD1,TRBV7-2,.,TGTGCCAGCAGCTTAGCAGACAGGGGGCATACCGGGGAGCTGTTTTTT,CASSLADRGHTGELFF
TRBJ2-7,TRBD1,TRBV5-4,.,TGTGCCAGCAGCTCACAGGGGGGAGGCTACGAGCAGTACTTC,CASSSQGGGYEQYF
TRBJ1-2,TRBD1,TRBV29-1,.,TGCAGCGTGAGACAGGGAAAGGAGGGCTACACCTTC,CSVRQGKEGYTF
TRBJ1-5,.,TRBV4-1,.,TGCGCCAGCAGCCAAGATTTTCAGGGTCGACAGCCCCAGCATTTT,CASSQDFQGRQPQHF
TRBJ1-4,TRBD1,TRBV7-2,.,TGTGCCAGCAGCTTAGCCCACGGACAGGGGAGGAATGAAAAACTGTTTTTT,CASSLAHGQGRNEKLFF
TRBJ1-5,.,TRBV3-1/TRBV3-2,.,TGTGCCAGCAGCCTCGGCAGGGCCGCGAGCAATCAGCCCCAGCATTTT,CASSLGRAASNQPQHF
TRBJ1-1,.,TRBV28,.,TGTGCCAGCAGTCCAGGACAGCTTGAAGCTTTCTTT,CASSPGQLEAFF
TRBJ2-1,TRBD2,TRBV5-1,once,TGCGCCAGCAGCTTCGGGACTAGCGGGACGTACAATGAGCAGTTCTTC,CASSFGTSGTYNEQFF